This T cell receptor (beta chain) was recorded in a study of cytomegalovirus exposure and HLA in healthy donors. This clone occurred once. Antigen unknown. Vbeta (60) and Jbeta (13) primers were used in the PCR. TCRdb keeps only in-frame clones here, not all; method: immunoSEQ multiplex PCR. The sample includes about 150,000 clones, approximately 79% seen only once; the top ten take around 1.7%. Findings of the study overall: When analyzed later, a missense DCLRE1C variant was found to be linked to TCR beta V- and J-gene trimming. The authors assumed roughly uniform sequencing depth across donors for presence/absence analyses. After further analysis at a later stage, 16,951 TCR beta sequences were associated with HLA alleles at 0.05 false discovery rate.

V lost 0 bases to trimming and J lost 4 bases; unmatched junction nucleotides: 6. The CDR3 has 16 amino acids. CDR1 and CDR2 (germline): MGHRA, YSYEKL. This TCR derives from a woman aged 30 to 39 in good health and CMV-seronegative. This chain joins TRBV4-1 and TRBJ2-5, with 9 bases that match TRBD2. The sample consisted of PBMCs. CDR3 loop: CASSQDPGRGGETQYF. CDR3 bases: TGCGCCAGCAGCCAAGACCCGGGGCGGGGGGGAGAGACCCAGTACTTC.